The 20 T cell receptor delta chains listed next were all sequenced from one sample in a study of γδ T cells in repeated Plasmodium falciparum infection. TCRdb re-analyzed the multiplex PCR reads via CATT. Of approximately 93,000 delta-chain clones listed, over 0.75% are singletons. Bulk repertoires came from Vgamma9/Vdelta2+ or Vdelta2-negative gammadelta T cells flow-sorted from PBMC. The sequenced sample was gamma-delta T cells from blood. These receptors were taken from a pool of human donors (malaria-infected and uninfected, not separated).

This clone came up a few times. The protein TCRdb gives is from a much larger clone and does not agree with this DNA's translation at residue 7, likely a read error; the protein shown here comes from the DNA. This chain uses TRDV1 with TRDJ1; the D gene is possibly TRDD3 (6 bases). TCRdb does not report a J gene; here it was assigned by matching the DNA to germline references. From germline, CDR1 is TSWWSYY and CDR2 QGS. The CDR3 has 20 residues. Deletions cut 2 bases from V and 0 bases from J, with 25 bases between. The CDR3 coding sequence is TGTGCTCTTGGGGAATCGGAATCCCGCTCGCCTGGGGAGTACACCGATAAACTCATCTTT. Amino acids: CALGESESRSPGEYTDKLIF.

By sample share, this clone is medium-sized. The chain couples TRDV2 to TRDJ1; 10 positions agree with TRDD3. CDR1 GEAIGNYY and CDR2 EKD come from the germline V gene. This CDR3 is 17 amino acids long. V shed 3 bases and J 3 bases; nucleotides not matched to a gene: 12. CDR3 in DNA: TGTGCCTGTGACGGCTTACTGGGGGATGAATTAGCCGATAAACTCATCTTT. It translates to CACDGLLGDELADKLIF.

This clone was picked up a small number of times. TCRdb lists the protein of a much larger clone for this DNA, which differs at residue 16, so this is likely a read error; the protein given here is translated from the DNA itself. This chain connects TRDV1 to TRDJ1; 13 nucleotides line up with TRDD3. Germline CDR1 reads TSWWSYY; CDR2 reads QGS. This CDR3 spans 19 amino acids. The CDR3 sequence: CALNHKANWGIRPTDQLIF. In nucleotides, the CDR3 is TGTGCTCTCAATCACAAGGCAAACTGGGGGATACGGCCCACCGATCAACTCATCTTT.

Note on this clone: TCRdb pairs this DNA with a much larger clone's protein that differs at residue 5, likely a read error; the protein shown was translated from the DNA. The V call is TRDV2, the J call TRDJ1; 11 nucleotides align to TRDD3. The J gene comes from matching the DNA to germline here; TCRdb lacks it. Trimming removed 8 bases from V and 9 bases from J; junction bases left unmatched: 19. Germline V lookup: CDR1 GEAIGNYY, CDR2 EKD. The CDR3 is 16 residues long. The CDR3 loop is CASPFNVLGDILELIF. The CDR3 nucleotides are TGTGCCTCTCCCTTCAACGTACTGGGGGATATATTGGAACTCATCTTT.

This clone showed up many times. The sample holds other DNA sequences that translate to the same CDR3. The chain uses TRDV2 and TRDJ1; 13 positions match TRDD3. Germline lookup yields CDR1 GEAIGNYY and CDR2 EKD. This CDR3 is 19 amino acids long. The ends lost 3 bases at V and 1 base at J; junction bases unmatched: 13. The CDR3, as DNA: TGTGCCTGTGACGGGGTTATTACTGGGGGATACGATCTCACCGATAAACTCATCTTT. Amino acids: CACDGVITGGYDLTDKLIF.

Only a few counts were recorded for this clone. This likely reflects a read error, since a far larger clone is one base away. Additional DNA sequences in this sample encode the identical CDR3. The V gene is listed as TRDV1; no J gene was called; the D call TRDD3 from the table was never checked on the DNA. This CDR3 region has 18 residues. The germline V gene has CDR1 TSWWSYY and CDR2 QGS. CDR3 sequence: CALGEPLLGNSYTDKLIF. Written as DNA, the CDR3 is TGTGCTCTTGGGGAACCGCTACTGGGGAACTCGTACACCGATAAACTAATCTTT.

This clone was recorded at least ten times. Translating this DNA gives a protein that differs at residue 19 from the TCRdb one, which belongs to a much larger clone; a read error is likely, and the protein shown is this translation. TRDV2 is the V gene, and the J gene was not called; the table's D call, TRDD3, has no DNA check behind it. The germline V gene encodes CDR1 GEAIGNYY and CDR2 EKD. The CDR3 covers 21 residues. The CDR3 coding sequence is TGTGCCTGTGACACCGGGGGACTACTGGGGGATACTGGCTGGGACACCCGACAGGTGTTTTTC. This encodes CACDTGGLLGDTGWDTRQVFF.

Notes on this clone: TCRdb's protein for this DNA is that of a much larger clone and differs from the translation at residue 11, likely a read error; the protein shown is the DNA translation. The chain recombines TRDV1 with TRDJ1; D unclear. TCRdb supplies no J gene; here it was assigned by aligning the nucleotide sequence to germline. The CDR3 contains 19 residues. Germline V CDR1 and CDR2: TSWWSYY, QGS. V lost 1 base, J lost 0 bases, and 21 bases lay in between. CDR3 coding DNA: TGTGCTCTTGGGGAACCGTCCCGCCCGTATCCATGGTACACCGATAAACTCATCTTT. Translation gives CALGEPSRPYPWYTDKLIF.

This clone has just a few counts. A far larger clone is a single base away, which makes a read error likely. The sample carries other DNA sequences with the same CDR3. The rearrangement uses TRDV1 and TRDJ1; no definite D call. Germline matching of the DNA provided the J gene here, since TCRdb leaves it blank. Germline V CDR1 and CDR2: TSWWSYY, QGS. The CDR3 consists of 19 residues. Trimming took off 4 bases at V and 2 bases at J, with 26 bases between the two ends. The CDR3 sequence is CALGVNFFLWPRETDKLIF. DNA of the CDR3: TGTGCTCTTGGGGTGAACTTTTTTCTATGGCCCCGAGAGACCGATAAACTCATCTTT.

The rearrangement joins TRDV2 to TRDJ1, with 8 bases identical to TRDD3. The J gene, left out of TCRdb, was set here by checking the DNA against germline. The CDR3 totals 17 residues. The J segment lost 0 bases and the V segment lost 0 bases, leaving 8 bases of the junction unmatched. Germline CDR1 GEAIGNYY, CDR2 EKD. The CDR3: CACDTGGIRGYTDKLIF. The CDR3 DNA reads as TGTGCCTGTGACACCGGCGGGATACGGGGATACACCGATAAACTCATCTTT.

A word on this clone: This likely stems from a read error, as it lies one base from a far larger clone. Other nucleotide sequences in the sample specify the same CDR3. The chain recombines TRDV1 with TRDJ1; TRDD3 matches 8 bases. The CDR3 covers 18 residues. The V gene end was trimmed by 2 bases and the J gene end by 1 base; junction bases not matched to a gene: 12. Germline lookup yields CDR1 TSWWSYY and CDR2 QGS. The CDR3 coding sequence is TGTGCTCTTGGGGAAGAGACCCCTACTGGGGGTTTCACCGATAAACTCATCTTT. Protein: CALGEETPTGGFTDKLIF.

This clone occurred a few times. TCRdb's entry gives the protein of a much larger clone, which mismatches this DNA's translation at residue 4, likely from a read error; the protein reported here is translated from the DNA. The J gene is TRDJ1, the V gene TRDV2, with 9 bases identical to TRDD3. The junction had 16 bases not matched to a gene; V was cut back by 6 bases and J by 0 bases. Germline V gene sequence: CDR1 GEAIGNYY, CDR2 EKD. CDR3 length: 18 residues. CDR3 amino acids: CACYLVLGDTRYTDKLIF. The CDR3 DNA is TGTGCCTGTTACCTGGTACTGGGGGACACCCGATACACCGATAAACTCATCTTT.

Worth noting for this clone: The protein recorded in TCRdb matches a much larger clone and deviates from this DNA's translation at residue 15, suggesting a read error; the protein here is obtained by translating the DNA. V usage is TRDV1 and J usage is TRDJ1; TRDD2 agrees at 8 bases. No J segment appears in TCRdb, so it was assigned here by matching the sequence to germline. V trimming: 3 bases; J trimming: 0 bases; junction bases outside the gene matches: 24. This CDR3 has 22 amino acids. The germline V gene has CDR1 TSWWSYY and CDR2 QGS. CDR3 protein: CALGDNRSLFLRLGFYTDKLIF. DNA of the CDR3: TGTGCTCTTGGGGATAATCGCTCCCTCTTCCTACGACTTGGTTTCTACACCGATAAACTCATCTTT.

This clone was counted at least ten times. A read error is the likely source, as a far larger clone sits one nucleotide away. The same CDR3 also results from other DNA sequences found in this sample. The rearrangement links TRDV2 to TRDJ1; TRDD3 matches at 10 bases. V gave up 0 bases and J gave up 3 bases; unmatched junction bases: 12. The V gene's germline CDR1 is GEAIGNYY and CDR2 EKD. The CDR3 is 18 amino acids. For the CDR3, the DNA is TGTGCCTGTGACACCGTCGGCGGGGGATACGGTGTGTCCGATAAACTCATCTTT. It specifies CACDTVGGGYGVSDKLIF.

In regard to this clone: Translating this DNA gives a protein that differs at residue 13 from the TCRdb one, which belongs to a much larger clone; a read error is likely, and the protein shown is this translation. The chain recombines TRDV2 with TRDJ1; 11 bases are shared with TRDD3. No J gene is reported in TCRdb; it was inferred here by comparing the DNA with germline. V lost 7 bases, J lost 3 bases, and 21 bases stayed unmatched. Germline V CDR1 and CDR2: GEAIGNYY, EKD. The CDR3 spans 19 residues. The CDR3 DNA reads as TGTGCCTGCGACGAGGTGATGATACTGGGGGATAAGAGTGCCGATAAACTCATCTTT. The encoded protein is CACDEVMILGDKSADKLIF.

This clone has a count of ten or more. A far larger clone differs by one base, so this is likely a read error. The same CDR3 also results from other DNA sequences found in this sample. The rearrangement joins TRDV2 to TRDJ1; D is ambiguous. TCRdb carries no J gene annotation; the J gene was assigned here by matching the DNA with germline. Germline CDR1 is GEAIGNYY and CDR2 is EKD. The CDR3 consists of 15 residues. The V and J ends lost 0 bases and 5 bases respectively, with 15 bases between them. The DNA for the CDR3 is TGTGCCTGTGACACCGTGGGAGGATCTAAAGATAAACTCATCTTT. Translation gives CACDTVGGSKDKLIF.

Worth noting for this clone: This likely stems from a read error, as it lies one base from a far larger clone. Other DNA sequences in the sample encode the same CDR3. This chain joins TRDV1 and TRDJ1, with D perhaps given as TRDD2 or TRDD3 (6 bases each). As TCRdb names no J gene, one was assigned here on the basis of a DNA match to germline. The V and J ends lost 1 base and 4 bases respectively, with 46 bases between them. Germline V gene data show CDR1 as TSWWSYY and CDR2 as QGS. The CDR3 runs 26 residues. The CDR3 sequence: CALGERSFPKTQVLLGECRANDKLIF. As DNA, the CDR3 is TGTGCTCTTGGGGAACGATCCTTCCCAAAGACCCAAGTGTTACTGGGAGAATGTCGAGCGAACGATAAACTCATCTTT.

For this clone: It differs at one base from a far larger clone, so likely a read error. The same CDR3 also results from other DNA sequences found in this sample. This chain uses TRDV1 with TRDJ1; 7 nucleotides align to TRDD2. The J gene, absent from TCRdb, was called here by matching the DNA to germline. CDR1 and CDR2 from the germline V gene are TSWWSYY and QGS. Unmatched junction bases numbered 17, after V lost 3 bases and J lost 4 bases. The CDR3 totals 18 residues. The CDR3: CALGERFPTTGSRDKLIF. CDR3 in DNA: TGTGCTCTTGGGGAGAGATTTCCTACGACCGGGTCTCGCGATAAACTCATCTTT.

A few counts support this clone. The protein TCRdb lists belongs to a much larger clone and differs from this DNA's translation at residue 6, which points to a read error; the protein shown is made from the DNA. The rearrangement uses TRDV2 and TRDJ1, with TRDD3 matching 10 bases. In the absence of a J gene in TCRdb, the DNA was matched to germline to assign it here. The CDR3 is 22 residues long. With 0 bases clipped from V and 0 bases from J, the junction kept 21 bases outside the gene matches. Germline CDR1 and CDR2: GEAIGNYY and EKD. The CDR3 protein is CACDTRQYWGIPSLRYTDKLIF. The CDR3 DNA reads as TGTGCCTGTGACACCAGACAATACTGGGGGATCCCTTCCCTCCGATACACCGATAAACTCATCTTT.

This clone was picked up a small number of times. This DNA translates differently at residue 13 from the TCRdb protein, which is that of a much larger clone; a read error is likely, and the protein shown is the DNA's own translation. J is TRDJ1 and V is TRDV2, with 7 bases fitting TRDD3. The J gene was missing in TCRdb and was found by matching the end of the DNA to germline. The CDR3 consists of 16 residues. The V gene's germline CDR1 is GEAIGNYY and CDR2 EKD. The CDR3 DNA reads as TGTGCCTGTGACACACTCTGGGGGCCACACACCGATGAACTCATCTTT. Translated: CACDTLWGPHTDELIF.